The 30 T cell receptor beta chains given below trace back to one sample, sequenced in a study of blood T cells in healthy people across ages (dated by TCRdb to between 2014 and 2017). Receptor libraries were prepared by 5' RACE. Instrument on record: Illumina HiSeq 2500. A second PCR of about 6 to 11 cycles was run with a J-beta primer mix and a sample-barcoded 5' primer. TCRdb itself trimmed the public reads at Q25 with fastp, ran MiXCR and retained productive beta chains. When rows share a CDR3 protein, they turn into one entry using the most common DNA and genes. Across this sample there are some 750,000 distinct CDR3 sequences, with around a fifth seen only once. The ten largest clones take up roughly 22% of the sample. The specimen was blood. The receptors shown here come from a man between 65 and 85 years old in good health.

This clonotype was counted only a few times. The V gene is TRBV4-3, the J gene TRBJ1-1; a weak D match, TRBD1 (5 bases). Trimming took 6 bases from V and 0 from J, leaving 20 bases between them. The CDR3 sequence is 17 residues long. Germline-derived CDR1 and CDR2 are LGHNA and YSLEER. The CDR3 DNA is TGCGCCAGCAGTTCCGGGCATATGGCGGGGGTGAACACTGAAGCTTTCTTT. It specifies CASSSGHMAGVNTEAFF.

This clonotype was seen ten or more times. The chain uses TRBV7-2 and TRBJ2-5; D is unclear. CDR1 and CDR2 from the germline V gene are SGHTA and FQGNSA. With 0 bases removed from V and 2 bases from J, the gap between germline ends came to 10 bases. The CDR3 runs 15 residues. The CDR3 bases are TGTGCCAGCAGCTTAGCGACATGGCCACAAGAGACCCAGTACTTC. Its protein is CASSLATWPQETQYF.

The gene calls are TRBV29-1 and TRBJ2-5, with 8 bases identical to TRBD1. J lost 2 bases, V lost 7 bases, and 3 bases had no gene match. The germline V gene encodes CDR1 SQVTM and CDR2 ANQGSEA. The CDR3 consists of 12 residues. The CDR3 loop is CSGGDRQETQYF. The CDR3 nucleotides are TGCAGCGGGGGGGACAGGCAAGAGACCCAGTACTTC.

The V and J genes are TRBV5-1 and TRBJ2-1; 12 nucleotides line up with TRBD2. The trim removed 6 bases at V and 5 bases at J, leaving 9 bases unmatched. Looked up from germline, CDR1 is SGHRS and CDR2 is YFSETQ. This CDR3 spans 16 amino acids. The CDR3 nucleotides are TGCGCCAGCACCCCACTAGGACTAGCGGGAAACAATGAGCAGTTCTTC. It codes for CASTPLGLAGNNEQFF. The full variable domain, completed using reference TRBV5-1 and TRBJ2-1, is KAGVTQTPRYLIKTRGQQVTLSCSPISGHRSVSWYQQTPGQGLQFLFEYFSETQRNKGNFPGRFSGRQFSNSRSEMNVSTLELGDSALYLCASTPLGLAGNNEQFFGPGTRLTVL.

The CDR3 loop is CAWSIGLEKLFF. The DNA of the CDR3 is TGTGCCTGGAGTATCGGCCTGGAAAAACTGTTTTTT. V gene TRBV30 combines with J gene TRBJ1-4; D remains ambiguous. This CDR3 region has 12 residues. Deletions cut 2 bases from V and 8 bases from J, with 9 bases between. Germline CDR1 GTSNPN, CDR2 SVGIG (reference sequence).

This clonotype was seen more than once but under ten times. The chain uses TRBV7-9 and TRBJ2-1; tentative D call: TRBD2 (5 bases). The germline CDR1 and CDR2 sequences are SEHNR and FQNEAQ (reference sequence). This CDR3 contains 15 residues. Trimming removed 3 bases from V and 0 bases from J, with 9 bases in between. The DNA of the CDR3 is TGTGCCAGCAGCTTTGAGGCGGGCTCCTACAATGAGCAGTTCTTC. Its protein is CASSFEAGSYNEQFF.

This clonotype was seen more than once but under ten times. This chain uses TRBV2 with TRBJ2-1; a weak D match, TRBD2 (7 bases). The length of the CDR3 is 15 residues. Between the trimmed V and J ends, which lost 6 bases and 4 bases, there was a span of 16 bases. In germline, CDR1 is SNHLY, CDR2 FYNNEI. The CDR3 loop reads CASSREGGAYNEQFF. The CDR3 DNA reads as TGTGCCAGCAGCCGTGAAGGGGGGGCGTACAATGAGCAGTTCTTC.

CDR3 DNA sequence: TGCGCCAGCAGCTTGGAGCTAGCGGGGGGGATGTACGAGCAGTACTTC. Its protein is CASSLELAGGMYEQYF. V is TRBV5-1 and J is TRBJ2-7, with 12 bases aligning to TRBD2. The germline V gene has CDR1 SGHRS and CDR2 YFSETQ. The CDR3 contains 16 residues. With V trimmed by 0 bases and J by 4 bases, 5 bases remained unmatched.

This clonotype was observed a single time. The chain recombines TRBV9 with TRBJ2-7, with unresolved D. The DNA matches TRBJ2-5 better at its end, which makes the J call doubtful. Germline values: CDR1 SGDLS, CDR2 YYNGEE. This CDR3 comprises 13 residues. This CDR3 reads CASSVDRFGTQYF. The CDR3 region has the DNA TGTGCCAGCAGCGTTGACCGGTTCGGGACCCAGTACTTC.

There are a few counts of this clonotype. The chain employs TRBV9 and TRBJ2-5; 7 positions match TRBD1. Per the germline V gene, CDR1 is SGDLS and CDR2 is YYNGEE. This CDR3 is built from 14 residues. Trimming cost V 4 bases and J 2 bases; bases outside gene matches: 5. The CDR3 sequence: CASSTSTGQETQYF. The CDR3 bases are TGTGCCAGCAGCACCTCGACAGGGCAAGAGACCCAGTACTTC.

This clonotype was seen only a few times. This chain connects TRBV12-3 or TRBV12-4 to TRBJ2-4; D is possibly TRBD1 (6 bases). This CDR3 spans 16 amino acids. With 6 bases removed from V and 6 bases from J, the gap between germline ends came to 21 bases. The CDR3 loop is CASRLFERGGRNIQYF. CDR3 nucleotide sequence: TGTGCCAGCAGACTCTTTGAGAGAGGGGGTCGAAACATTCAGTACTTC.

Points on this clonotype: One end of the junction is discordant with germline, which a read error may explain. J is TRBJ2-2 and V is TRBV15; possibly TRBD1 for D (6 bases). The CDR3 totals 14 residues. CDR1 is LNHNV, CDR2 YYDKDF, per germline (reference sequence). CDR3 protein: CATSRHRETGALFF. CDR3 sequence (DNA): TGTGCCACCAGCAGACACAGGGAAACCGGGGCGCTGTTTTTT.

The chain employs TRBV20-1 and TRBJ2-7, with D unclear. Between the trimmed V and J ends, which lost 0 bases and 2 bases, there was a span of 14 bases. Germline CDR1 and CDR2: DFQATT and SNEGSKA (reference sequence). This CDR3 contains 15 residues. CDR3: CSARDPRLGPYEQYF. Written as DNA, the CDR3 is TGCAGTGCTAGAGATCCGCGCCTAGGGCCCTACGAGCAGTACTTC.

The V and J genes are TRBV6-6 and TRBJ2-1; a weak D match, TRBD1 (6 bases). Germline lookup yields CDR1 MNHNY and CDR2 SVGAGI (reference sequence). The CDR3 contains 16 residues. Trimming shortened V by 6 bases and J by 1 base, and 16 bases separated the two germline ends. CDR3 protein: CASSTPGHPSYNEQFF. CDR3 coding DNA: TGTGCCAGCAGCACCCCGGGACACCCGTCCTACAATGAGCAGTTCTTC.

In its sample, this clonotype was seen a few times. The chain combines TRBV6-5 with TRBJ2-2; tentatively, D is TRBD1 (5 bases). Germline-derived CDR1 and CDR2 are MNHEY and SVGAGI. This CDR3 region has 14 residues. V was clipped by 10 bases and J by 2 bases, with 14 bases between them. The CDR3 protein is CATRVGVNTGELFF. CDR3 in DNA: TGTGCCACCCGAGTAGGGGTAAACACCGGGGAGCTGTTTTTT.

The table lists this clonotype with a few counts. The V and J genes are TRBV25-1 and TRBJ1-2; D gene uncertain. The V end was cut by 6 bases, the J end by 4 bases, with 15 bases between. CDR1 is MGHDK and CDR2 is SYGVNS in the germline V gene. The CDR3 loop spans 14 amino acids. DNA for the CDR3: TGTGCCAGCAGCCGCGGGAGTGACATCTATGGCTACACCTTC. Translated, it gives CASSRGSDIYGYTF.

The rearrangement links TRBV12-3 or TRBV12-4 to TRBJ2-3; D possibly corresponds to TRBD2 (7 bases). This CDR3 is built from 11 residues. The ends were cut back, 10 bases at V and 8 bases at J, with 13 bases in the middle. The CDR3 region is CATKGGGTQYF. The CDR3 coding sequence is TGTGCCACCAAAGGGGGGGGTACGCAGTATTTT.

This clonotype was seen a few times. This rearrangement joins TRBV7-2 to TRBJ2-7; D not resolved. The CDR3 is made up of 14 amino acids. Germline CDR1 is SGHTA and CDR2 is FQGNSA. Trimming stripped 1 base from V and 3 bases from J, with 10 bases between. The CDR3 is CASSLGSNFYEQYF. In nucleotides, the CDR3 is TGTGCCAGCAGCTTAGGAAGTAACTTCTACGAGCAGTACTTC.

This clonotype came up many times. V usage is TRBV6-5 and J usage is TRBJ2-1; TRBD2 aligns across 7 bases. Losses at the gene ends were 6 bases for V and 8 bases for J; bases not matched to a gene: 13. Looked up from germline, CDR1 is MNHEY and CDR2 is SVGAGI. The CDR3 is made up of 15 amino acids. CDR3 sequence reads: CASRRLAARGDEQFF. CDR3 nucleotides: TGTGCCAGCAGACGGCTAGCGGCCCGTGGGGATGAGCAGTTCTTC.

This clonotype was seen more than once but under ten times. The rearrangement joins TRBV11-2 to TRBJ2-7, with TRBD2 matching 9 bases. The J call may be incorrect, as the DNA end agrees better with TRBJ2-1. The CDR3 covers 14 residues. Looked up from germline, CDR1 is SGHAT and CDR2 is FQNNGV. CDR3 region: CASSLGTSADEQFF. In DNA form, the CDR3 reads TGTGCCAGCAGCTTAGGGACTAGCGCGGATGAGCAGTTCTTC.

This clonotype was counted a few times. V is TRBV7-2 and J is TRBJ1-1; D gene unclear. The length of the CDR3 is 11 residues. V was shortened by 3 bases and J by 4 bases, with 3 bases between the two germline ends. CDR1 and CDR2 (germline): SGHTA, FQGNSA. CDR3 DNA: TGTGCCAGCAGCTTCGCCACTGAAGCTTTCTTT. It encodes CASSFATEAFF. Full variable domain (rest looked up from reference TRBV7-2 and TRBJ1-1): GAGVSQSPSNKVTEKGKDVELRCDPISGHTALYWYRQSLGQGLEFLIYFQGNSAPDKSGLPSDRFSAERTGGSVSTLTIQRTQQEDSAVYLCASSFATEAFFGQGTRLTVV.

This clonotype was detected ten times or more. This chain connects TRBV30 to TRBJ2-1; a weak D match, TRBD2 (5 bases). The germline CDR1 and CDR2 sequences are GTSNPN and SVGIG (reference sequence). The CDR3 totals 17 residues. V lost 0 bases, J lost 0 bases, and 15 bases lay in between. CDR3 DNA sequence: TGTGCCTGGAGTGTTGCCCGGACTTCAATCTCCTACAATGAGCAGTTCTTC. Protein product: CAWSVARTSISYNEQFF.

This clonotype turned up a few times. The chain combines TRBV20-1 with TRBJ2-5; possible D gene TRBD1, 6 bases. The J call may not be correct, given that the DNA end is closer to TRBJ2-7. Germline V gives CDR1 DFQATT, CDR2 SNEGSKA (reference sequence). The CDR3 is made up of 14 amino acids. The CDR3 sequence: CSAGRDTFGNEQYF. CDR3 coding DNA: TGCAGTGCTGGCCGGGACACCTTCGGGAACGAGCAGTACTTC.

This clonotype has a handful of counts. The chain links TRBV20-1 to TRBJ1-2; unclear D gene. The CDR3 has 13 amino acids. Deletions cut 2 bases from V and 0 bases from J, with 7 bases between. Germline CDR1 and CDR2: DFQATT and SNEGSKA (reference sequence). CDR3 loop: CSARWRANYGYTF. DNA of the CDR3: TGCAGTGCTAGATGGAGAGCTAACTATGGCTACACCTTC.

This clonotype was observed a few times. The V and J genes are TRBV6-4 and TRBJ2-1; TRBD2 matches at 10 bases. CDR3 length: 17 residues. CDR1 MRHNA and CDR2 SNTAGT come from the germline V gene. With 3 bases clipped from V and 6 bases from J, the junction kept 11 bases outside the gene matches. CDR3 residues: CASSEGWTSGRGNEQFF. For the CDR3, the DNA is TGTGCCAGCAGTGAAGGTTGGACTAGCGGAAGGGGCAATGAGCAGTTCTTC.

In its sample, this clonotype was seen a few times. This chain links TRBV5-1 with TRBJ1-1; 9 bases are a match to TRBD1. The CDR3 loop spans 17 amino acids. Germline CDR1 and CDR2: SGHRS and YFSETQ. V shed 2 bases and J 1 base; nucleotides not matched to a gene: 9. CDR3 protein: CASSFPGQGRRNTEAFF. DNA for the CDR3: TGCGCCAGCAGCTTTCCGGGACAGGGTAGGAGGAACACTGAAGCTTTCTTT.

The chain has TRBV5-1 and TRBJ2-5; D gene ambiguous. Trimming cost V 3 bases and J 1 base, with 13 bases left between them. The CDR3 is made up of 15 amino acids. Germline lookup yields CDR1 SGHRS and CDR2 YFSETQ. CDR3 DNA sequence: TGCGCCAGCAGCTCCTCCCTGTATGTCCAAGAGACCCAGTACTTC. Translation gives CASSSSLYVQETQYF.

The chain joins TRBV28 to TRBJ1-6; TRBD1 is a possible D gene (5 bases). V lost 3 bases and J 7 bases, leaving 10 bases between the germline ends. Germline V gene sequence: CDR1 MDHEN, CDR2 SYDVKM. The CDR3 has 14 residues. DNA of the CDR3: TGTGCCAGCAGTTTCGGGGGGAAGAATTCACCCCTCCACTTT. Amino acid sequence: CASSFGGKNSPLHF.

The chain carries TRBV20-1 and TRBJ2-5; 10 positions agree with TRBD2. Per the germline V gene, CDR1 is DFQATT and CDR2 is SNEGSKA (reference sequence). The CDR3 length is 15 residues. With 4 bases clipped from V and 4 bases from J, the junction kept 9 bases outside the gene matches. The chain's CDR3 is CSAIRLAGLAETQYF. The DNA for the CDR3 is TGCAGTGCTATTAGACTAGCGGGTCTGGCAGAGACCCAGTACTTC.

The rearrangement joins TRBV7-2 to TRBJ2-5; 8 bases are shared with TRBD2. CDR1 is SGHTA and CDR2 is FQGNSA in the germline V gene. CDR3 length: 13 residues. J was trimmed by 7 bases and V by 5 bases; bases with no gene match: 6. CDR3 DNA sequence: TGTGCCAGCAGCCTCGAAACTAGCGGGACCCAGTACTTC. It specifies CASSLETSGTQYF.